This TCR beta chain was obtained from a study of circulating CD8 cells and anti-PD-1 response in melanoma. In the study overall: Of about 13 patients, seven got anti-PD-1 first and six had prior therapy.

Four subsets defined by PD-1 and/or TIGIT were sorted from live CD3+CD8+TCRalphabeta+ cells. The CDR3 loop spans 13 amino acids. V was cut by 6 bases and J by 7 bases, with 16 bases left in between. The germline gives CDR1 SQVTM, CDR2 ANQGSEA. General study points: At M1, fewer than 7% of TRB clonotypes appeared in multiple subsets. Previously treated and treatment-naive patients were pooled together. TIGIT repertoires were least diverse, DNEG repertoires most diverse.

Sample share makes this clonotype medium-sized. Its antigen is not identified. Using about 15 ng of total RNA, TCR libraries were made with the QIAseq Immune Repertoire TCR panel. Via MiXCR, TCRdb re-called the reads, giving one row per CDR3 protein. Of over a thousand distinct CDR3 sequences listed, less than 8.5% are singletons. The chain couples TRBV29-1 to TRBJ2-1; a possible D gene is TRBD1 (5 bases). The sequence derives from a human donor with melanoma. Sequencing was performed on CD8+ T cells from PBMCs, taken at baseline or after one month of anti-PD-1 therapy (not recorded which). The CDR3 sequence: CSVKTDSLNEQFF. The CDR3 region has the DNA TGCAGCGTGAAGACAGATTCTTTGAATGAGCAGTTCTTC.